A selection of T cell receptor beta chains follows, all from one sample in a study of blood T cell repertoires in COVID-19. Here immunoSEQ multiplex PCR was the method, and the copy in TCRdb shows in-frame clones only, minus some. The sample lists fewer than 500,000 clones; roughly 90% were seen once. Sample: peripheral blood. These receptor sequences come from a woman in her 30s with acute or convalescent COVID-19. CDR3s include the opening cysteine and the closing phenylalanine or tryptophan. D genes are given only for firm matches. Some rows mark clone size as missing; the rest say once, few, many or name a class of expanded clone.

j_call: TRBJ2-7
v_call: TRBV28
d_call: TRBD2
clone_size: few
cdr3_nt: TGTGCCAGCAGTTCTCCGTCGGGGGGGAACGACGAGCAGTACTTC
cdr3_aa: CASSSPSGGNDEQYF

j_call: TRBJ2-1
v_call: TRBV4-2
d_call: TRBD2
clone_size: once
cdr3_nt: TGTGCCAGCAGCCAAGGGACTAGCGGCGACAATGAGCAGTTCTTC
cdr3_aa: CASSQGTSGDNEQFF

j_call: TRBJ1-1
v_call: TRBV28
d_call: -
clone_size: few
cdr3_nt: TGTGCCAGCAGTAGCAGGGGACGCGCTTGGAAGACTGAAGCTTTCTTT
cdr3_aa: CASSSRGRAWKTEAFF

j_call: TRBJ2-3
v_call: TRBV6-6
d_call: TRBD2
clone_size: -
cdr3_nt: TGTGCCAGTGCACTAGCGGGGGGGCTCACAGATACGCAGTATTTT
cdr3_aa: CASALAGGLTDTQYF

j_call: TRBJ2-1
v_call: TRBV28
d_call: TRBD1
clone_size: -
cdr3_nt: TGTGCCAGCAGGGGACAGGGGGCGCGTAATGAGCAGTTCTTC
cdr3_aa: CASRGQGARNEQFF

j_call: TRBJ2-2
v_call: TRBV7-2
d_call: TRBD2
clone_size: -
cdr3_nt: TGTGCCAGCAGCTTCGGCGGGGGGCTGAACACCGGGGAGCTGTTTTTT
cdr3_aa: CASSFGGGLNTGELFF

j_call: TRBJ2-1
v_call: TRBV5-8
d_call: TRBD1
clone_size: -
cdr3_nt: TGTGCCAGCAGCAACCGGGACAGGGGGTTCTACAATGAGCAGTTCTTC
cdr3_aa: CASSNRDRGFYNEQFF

j_call: TRBJ2-3
v_call: TRBV6-5
d_call: -
clone_size: -
cdr3_nt: TGTGCCAGCAGCTCGTGGGGGCAAGGCACAGATACGCAGTATTTT
cdr3_aa: CASSSWGQGTDTQYF

j_call: TRBJ2-1
v_call: TRBV19
d_call: -
clone_size: once
cdr3_nt: TGTGCCAGTAGTATAGTTCAGCTAGGCAACAATGAGCAGTTCTTC
cdr3_aa: CASSIVQLGNNEQFF

j_call: TRBJ2-5
v_call: TRBV5-8
d_call: -
clone_size: -
cdr3_nt: TGTGCCAGCAGCTTGGCTGGCGGAGGGACCCAGTACTTC
cdr3_aa: CASSLAGGGTQYF

j_call: TRBJ2-4
v_call: TRBV23-1
d_call: -
clone_size: -
cdr3_nt: TGCGCCAGCAGTCAAGCAACAGGGCTAGCAAACATTCAGTACTTC
cdr3_aa: CASSQATGLANIQYF

j_call: TRBJ2-1
v_call: TRBV28
d_call: TRBD2
clone_size: -
cdr3_nt: TGTGCCAGCAGTTTATCTAGCGGGGGGCAATACAATGAGCAGTTCTTC
cdr3_aa: CASSLSSGGQYNEQFF

j_call: TRBJ1-1
v_call: TRBV10-3
d_call: -
clone_size: -
cdr3_nt: TGTGCCATCAGTGAGGGAGGTTCGAACACTGAAGCTTTCTTT
cdr3_aa: CAISEGGSNTEAFF

j_call: TRBJ2-7
v_call: TRBV29-1
d_call: TRBD1
clone_size: -
cdr3_nt: TGCAGCGTAGAGGGACAGGGAGGCTCCTACGAGCAGTACTTC
cdr3_aa: CSVEGQGGSYEQYF

j_call: TRBJ1-5
v_call: TRBV27
d_call: -
clone_size: -
cdr3_nt: TGTGCCAGCTCTACACGGGGAAGCAATCAGCCCCAGCATTTT
cdr3_aa: CASSTRGSNQPQHF

j_call: TRBJ2-3
v_call: TRBV28
d_call: -
clone_size: -
cdr3_nt: TGTGCCAGCAGTATTAGGGGATTCACAGATACGCAGTATTTT
cdr3_aa: CASSIRGFTDTQYF

j_call: TRBJ1-1
v_call: TRBV5-1
d_call: -
clone_size: -
cdr3_nt: TGCGCCAGCAGCAGGATGGGGGCGAACACTGAAGCTTTCTTT
cdr3_aa: CASSRMGANTEAFF

j_call: TRBJ2-3
v_call: TRBV27
d_call: -
clone_size: -
cdr3_nt: TGTGCCAGCAGTTCCCTCAGCACAGATACGCAGTATTTT
cdr3_aa: CASSSLSTDTQYF

j_call: TRBJ2-1
v_call: TRBV6-6
d_call: TRBD2
clone_size: -
cdr3_nt: TGTGCCAGCAGTCGCGACGGGACTAGCGGGGGCCTTGCTCCCTACAATGAGCAGTTCTTC
cdr3_aa: CASSRDGTSGGLAPYNEQFF

j_call: TRBJ1-2
v_call: TRBV2
d_call: TRBD1
clone_size: -
cdr3_nt: TGTGCCAGCAGTGAATCAATTGACAGGGTTGAAGCTAACTATGGCTACACCTTC
cdr3_aa: CASSESIDRVEANYGYTF

j_call: TRBJ1-6
v_call: TRBV6-6
d_call: -
clone_size: -
cdr3_nt: TGTGCCAGCAGTTACAGGGGATCTAATTCACCCCTCCACTTT
cdr3_aa: CASSYRGSNSPLHF

j_call: TRBJ1-5
v_call: TRBV30
d_call: -
clone_size: -
cdr3_nt: TGTGCCTGGAGTGCGGCAGGCTATCAGCCCCAGCATTTT
cdr3_aa: CAWSAAGYQPQHF

j_call: TRBJ1-4
v_call: TRBV4-1
d_call: -
clone_size: -
cdr3_nt: TGCGCCAGCAGCCAAGATCGAGGCGGGAGGACTAATGAAAAACTGTTTTTT
cdr3_aa: CASSQDRGGRTNEKLFF

j_call: TRBJ2-1
v_call: TRBV6-1
d_call: TRBD1
clone_size: -
cdr3_nt: TGTGCCAGCAGTGAGGGGACAGGGGTCTACAATGAGCAGTTCTTC
cdr3_aa: CASSEGTGVYNEQFF

j_call: TRBJ2-3
v_call: TRBV10-3
d_call: -
clone_size: -
cdr3_nt: TGTGCCATCAGTACGGGGGTAGAGGGGGATACGCAGTATTTT
cdr3_aa: CAISTGVEGDTQYF

j_call: TRBJ2-1
v_call: TRBV4-1
d_call: TRBD2
clone_size: -
cdr3_nt: TGCGCCAGCAGCCAGGGTCCGGGAGGCTACAATGAGCAGTTCTTC
cdr3_aa: CASSQGPGGYNEQFF

j_call: TRBJ2-1
v_call: TRBV2
d_call: -
clone_size: -
cdr3_nt: TGTGCCAGCGGACAGGGAAAAAGGGTCTTGCGGGGGGGCAATGAGCAGTTCTTC
cdr3_aa: CASGQGKRVLRGGNEQFF

j_call: TRBJ2-5
v_call: TRBV5-4
d_call: -
clone_size: -
cdr3_nt: TGTGCCAGCAGCTCACGCCCCCAGGGGACCCAGTACTTC
cdr3_aa: CASSSRPQGTQYF

j_call: TRBJ2-2
v_call: TRBV28
d_call: -
clone_size: few
cdr3_nt: TGTGCCAGCAGTTATGGTCAGGTTGACGGGGAGCTGTTTTTT
cdr3_aa: CASSYGQVDGELFF

j_call: TRBJ2-7
v_call: TRBV9
d_call: TRBD2
clone_size: -
cdr3_nt: TGTGCCAGCAGCGCAACTAGCGGGGCGAACTACGAGCAGTACTTC
cdr3_aa: CASSATSGANYEQYF

j_call: TRBJ2-7
v_call: TRBV19
d_call: TRBD1
clone_size: -
cdr3_nt: TGTGCCAGTAGTGCCGGGACAGGGACCTACGAGCAGTACTTC
cdr3_aa: CASSAGTGTYEQYF

j_call: TRBJ2-5
v_call: TRBV11-2
d_call: -
clone_size: -
cdr3_nt: TGTGCCAGCAGCTTAAGGCCAGGGGGGGAGACCCAGTACTTC
cdr3_aa: CASSLRPGGETQYF

j_call: TRBJ1-5
v_call: TRBV6-4
d_call: -
clone_size: once
cdr3_nt: TGTGCCAGCAGTGCCCGACACGGCAATCAGCCCCAGCATTTT
cdr3_aa: CASSARHGNQPQHF

j_call: TRBJ1-4
v_call: TRBV11-2
d_call: -
clone_size: -
cdr3_nt: TGTGCCAGCAGTTTCGCAGGTTTCGAACCGGCAAAACTGTTTTTT
cdr3_aa: CASSFAGFEPAKLFF

j_call: TRBJ2-5
v_call: TRBV24-1
d_call: TRBD2
clone_size: -
cdr3_nt: TGTGCCACCAGTGACCCCGCTAGCGGGGGGAAAGAGACCCAGTACTTC
cdr3_aa: CATSDPASGGKETQYF

j_call: TRBJ2-5
v_call: TRBV30
d_call: -
clone_size: -
cdr3_nt: TGTGCCTGGAGCCAGCGGAAAGAGACCCAGTACTTC
cdr3_aa: CAWSQRKETQYF

j_call: TRBJ1-2
v_call: TRBV7-2
d_call: -
clone_size: -
cdr3_nt: TGTGCCAGCAGCTTAGAAGGCAGGTTTGGCTACACCTTC
cdr3_aa: CASSLEGRFGYTF

j_call: TRBJ1-5
v_call: TRBV28
d_call: TRBD1
clone_size: -
cdr3_nt: TGTGCCAGCATCAAAGCGCAGGGGGCGAGGAACAATCAGCCCCAGCATTTT
cdr3_aa: CASIKAQGARNNQPQHF

j_call: TRBJ2-3
v_call: TRBV2
d_call: -
clone_size: -
cdr3_nt: TGTGCCAGCAGCTCCCAGAGCACAGATACGCAGTATTTT
cdr3_aa: CASSSQSTDTQYF

j_call: TRBJ1-1
v_call: TRBV7-3
d_call: -
clone_size: once
cdr3_nt: TGTGCCAGCAGCACGGGGATGAACACTGAAGCTTTCTTT
cdr3_aa: CASSTGMNTEAFF

j_call: TRBJ2-1
v_call: TRBV2
d_call: -
clone_size: -
cdr3_nt: TGTGCCAGCAGCAGGCTCCTATCCTACAATGAGCAGTTCTTC
cdr3_aa: CASSRLLSYNEQFF

j_call: TRBJ1-6
v_call: TRBV10-2
d_call: -
clone_size: few
cdr3_nt: TGCGCCAGCAGTGAGATCGGCTCCTATAATTCACCCCTCCACTTT
cdr3_aa: CASSEIGSYNSPLHF

j_call: TRBJ1-2
v_call: TRBV6-5
d_call: TRBD1
clone_size: -
cdr3_nt: TGTGCCAGCAGTTACCAGGGACAGGGGCCCGCCTATGGCTACACCTTC
cdr3_aa: CASSYQGQGPAYGYTF

j_call: TRBJ1-2
v_call: TRBV7-2
d_call: -
clone_size: many
cdr3_nt: TGTGCCAGCAGCTTAGACCCAGAACCTAACTATGGCTACACCTTC
cdr3_aa: CASSLDPEPNYGYTF

j_call: TRBJ2-3
v_call: TRBV7-3
d_call: TRBD2
clone_size: -
cdr3_nt: TGTGCCAGCAGCTCCGGACTAGCGGGTGGAGGAGATACGCAGTATTTT
cdr3_aa: CASSSGLAGGGDTQYF

j_call: TRBJ1-5
v_call: TRBV19
d_call: -
clone_size: once
cdr3_nt: TGTGCCAGCAAAACAGGGTATGATCAGCCCCAGCATTTT
cdr3_aa: CASKTGYDQPQHF

j_call: TRBJ1-2
v_call: TRBV12-3/TRBV12-4
d_call: TRBD1
clone_size: -
cdr3_nt: TGTGCCAGCAAGGGACAGTCATATGGCTACACCTTC
cdr3_aa: CASKGQSYGYTF

j_call: TRBJ2-1
v_call: TRBV7-9
d_call: TRBD2
clone_size: -
cdr3_nt: TGTGCCAGCAGCTTCCTAGCGGGGGGTCCTAATGAGCAGTTCTTC
cdr3_aa: CASSFLAGGPNEQFF